The following is a TCR beta chain sequence with its context. Sequenced by immunoSEQ multiplex PCR; TCRdb stores in-frame clones only, minus some. This repertoire shows approximately 450,000 clones, nearly 90% found once; its top ten account for around 1.8%. These data belong to a study of blood T cell repertoires in COVID-19. The overall study: The origin of the acute and convalescent COVID-19 samples was the United States, Italy and Spain.

Participants reported their clinical history, and cohort assignment relied on those reports. The sequence was collected from a woman between 18 and 30 years old with acute COVID-19. The sequenced sample was PBMCs or T cells enriched from blood (not recorded which).

The CDR3 DNA is TGTGCCAGTAGTCCGACACTCCGCTCCTATAATTCACCCCTCCACTTT. Its protein product is CASSPTLRSYNSPLHF. The gene calls are TRBV19 and TRBJ1-6; D is ambiguous. V gave up 5 bases and J gave up 0 bases, with 11 bases separating them. This CDR3 region has 16 residues. Germline CDR1 and CDR2: LNHDA and SQIVND (reference sequence).